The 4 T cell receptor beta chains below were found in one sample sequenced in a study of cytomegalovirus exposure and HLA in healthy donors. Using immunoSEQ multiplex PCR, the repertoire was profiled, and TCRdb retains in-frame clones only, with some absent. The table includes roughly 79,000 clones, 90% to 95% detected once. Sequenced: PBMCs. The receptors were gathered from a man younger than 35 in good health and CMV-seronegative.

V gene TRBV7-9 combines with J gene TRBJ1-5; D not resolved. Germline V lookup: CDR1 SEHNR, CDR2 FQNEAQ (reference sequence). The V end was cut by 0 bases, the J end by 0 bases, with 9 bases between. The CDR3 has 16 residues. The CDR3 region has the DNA TGTGCCAGCAGCTTAGCTGGCCACGATAGCAATCAGCCCCAGCATTTT. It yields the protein CASSLAGHDSNQPQHF.

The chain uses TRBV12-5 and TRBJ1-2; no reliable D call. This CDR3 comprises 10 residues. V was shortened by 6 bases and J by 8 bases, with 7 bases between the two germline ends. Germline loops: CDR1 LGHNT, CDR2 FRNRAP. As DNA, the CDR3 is TGTGCTAGTGGCCCTCGGGGCTACACCTTC. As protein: CASGPRGYTF.

The CDR3 DNA sequence: TGTGGGGCCTATGGCTACACCTTC. It translates to CGAYGYTF. The chain couples TRBV5-8 to TRBJ1-2; D unresolved. The CDR3 has 8 amino acids. The germline V gene has CDR1 SGHTS and CDR2 YDEGEE.

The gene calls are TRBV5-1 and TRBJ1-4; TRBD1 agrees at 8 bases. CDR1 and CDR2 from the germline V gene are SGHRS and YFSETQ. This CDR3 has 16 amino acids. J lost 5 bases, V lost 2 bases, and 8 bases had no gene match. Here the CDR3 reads CASSLTAQGVNEKLFF. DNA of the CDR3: TGCGCCAGCAGCTTAACTGCACAGGGGGTGAATGAAAAACTGTTTTTT.